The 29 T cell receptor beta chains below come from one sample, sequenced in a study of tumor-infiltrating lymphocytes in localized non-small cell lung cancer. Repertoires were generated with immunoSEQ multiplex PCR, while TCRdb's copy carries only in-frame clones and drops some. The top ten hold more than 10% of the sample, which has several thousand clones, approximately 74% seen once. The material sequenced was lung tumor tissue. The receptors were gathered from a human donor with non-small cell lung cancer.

This CDR3 reads CASEPGPGNEQFF. CDR3 sequence (DNA): TGTGCCTCCGAACCGGGGCCAGGGAATGAGCAGTTCTTC. The chain is built from TRBV11-3 and TRBJ2-1; D might be TRBD1 or TRBD2, each matching 5 bases. The germline V gene encodes CDR1 SGHNT and CDR2 YENEEA. This CDR3 has 13 amino acids. Deletions cut 11 bases from V and 7 bases from J, with 18 bases between.

The CDR3, as DNA: TGTGCCAGCAGCAAAGCCGGGACGGACTATGGCTACACCTTC. It codes for CASSKAGTDYGYTF. This chain links TRBV9 with TRBJ1-2, with TRBD1 as a possible D gene (5 bases). V was shortened by 4 bases and J by 3 bases, with 13 bases between the two germline ends. The CDR3 runs to 14 residues. CDR1 and CDR2 from the germline V gene are SGDLS and YYNGEE.

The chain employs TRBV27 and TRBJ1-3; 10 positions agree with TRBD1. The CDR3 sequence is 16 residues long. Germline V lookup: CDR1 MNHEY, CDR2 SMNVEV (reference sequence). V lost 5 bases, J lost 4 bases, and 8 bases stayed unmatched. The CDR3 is CASSLTGGLSGNTIYF. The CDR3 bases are TGTGCCAGCAGTCTGACAGGGGGCCTAAGCGGAAACACCATATATTTT.

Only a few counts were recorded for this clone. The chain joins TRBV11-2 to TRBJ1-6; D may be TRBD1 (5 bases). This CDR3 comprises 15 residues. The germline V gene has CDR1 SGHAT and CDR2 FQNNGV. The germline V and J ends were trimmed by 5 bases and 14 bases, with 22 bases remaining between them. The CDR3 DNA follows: TGTGCCAGCAGCCAAGCGTGGCAGGGCCGGGGGGCCCTCCACTTT. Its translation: CASSQAWQGRGALHF. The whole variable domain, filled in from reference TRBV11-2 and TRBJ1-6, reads EAGVAQSPRYKIIEKRQSVAFWCNPISGHATLYWYQQILGQGPKLLIQFQNNGVVDDSQLPKDRFSAERLKGVDSTLKIQPAKLEDSAVYLCASSQAWQGRGALHFGNGTRLTVT.

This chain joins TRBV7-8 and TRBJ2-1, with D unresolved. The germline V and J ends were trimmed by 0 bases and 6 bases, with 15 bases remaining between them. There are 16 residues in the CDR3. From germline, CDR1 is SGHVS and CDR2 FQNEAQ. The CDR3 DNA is TGTGCCAGCAGCTTAGCTTCCAGTCCCGTTGGCAATGAGCAGTTCTTC. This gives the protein CASSLASSPVGNEQFF.

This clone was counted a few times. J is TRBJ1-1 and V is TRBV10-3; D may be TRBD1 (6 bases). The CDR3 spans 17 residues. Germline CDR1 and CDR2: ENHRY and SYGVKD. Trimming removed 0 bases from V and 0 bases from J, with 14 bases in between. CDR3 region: CAISESVRGSMNTEAFF. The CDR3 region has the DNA TGTGCCATCAGTGAGTCGGTTAGGGGGAGCATGAACACTGAAGCTTTCTTT.

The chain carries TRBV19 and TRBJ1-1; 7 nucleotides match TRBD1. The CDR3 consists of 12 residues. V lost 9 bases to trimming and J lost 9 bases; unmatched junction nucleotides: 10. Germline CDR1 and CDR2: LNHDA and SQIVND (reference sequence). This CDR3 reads CASSGGTAKAFF. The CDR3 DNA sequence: TGTGCCAGCTCCGGGGGGACAGCTAAAGCTTTCTTT.

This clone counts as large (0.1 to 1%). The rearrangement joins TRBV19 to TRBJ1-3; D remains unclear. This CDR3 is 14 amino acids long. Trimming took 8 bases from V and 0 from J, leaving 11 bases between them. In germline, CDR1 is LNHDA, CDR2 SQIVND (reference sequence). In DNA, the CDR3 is TGTGCCAGTGGAACGATTCACTCTGGAAACACCATATATTTT. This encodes CASGTIHSGNTIYF.

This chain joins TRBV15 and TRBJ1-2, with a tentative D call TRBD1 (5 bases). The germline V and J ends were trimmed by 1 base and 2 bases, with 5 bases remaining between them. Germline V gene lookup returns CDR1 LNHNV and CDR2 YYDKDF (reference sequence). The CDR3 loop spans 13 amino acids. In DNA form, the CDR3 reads TGTGCCACCAGCAGAGCAGGGAACTATGGCTACACCTTC. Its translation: CATSRAGNYGYTF.

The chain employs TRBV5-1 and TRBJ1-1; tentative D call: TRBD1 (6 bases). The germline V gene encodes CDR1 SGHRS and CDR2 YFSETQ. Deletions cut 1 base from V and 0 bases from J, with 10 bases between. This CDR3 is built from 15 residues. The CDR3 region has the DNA TGCGCCAGCAGCTTGTACAGGGTTATGAACACTGAAGCTTTCTTT. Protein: CASSLYRVMNTEAFF.

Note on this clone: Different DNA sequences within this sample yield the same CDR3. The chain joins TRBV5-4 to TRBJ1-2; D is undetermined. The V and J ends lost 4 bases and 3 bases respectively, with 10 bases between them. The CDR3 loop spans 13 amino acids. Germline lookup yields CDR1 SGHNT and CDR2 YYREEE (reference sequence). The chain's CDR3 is CASSPDTYYGYTF. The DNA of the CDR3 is TGTGCCAGCAGCCCAGACACCTACTATGGCTACACCTTC. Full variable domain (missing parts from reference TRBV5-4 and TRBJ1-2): ETGVTQSPTHLIKTRGQQVTLRCSSQSGHNTVSWYQQALGQGPQFIFQYYREEENGRGNFPPRFSGLQFPNYSSELNVNALELDDSALYLCASSPDTYYGYTFGSGTRLTVV.

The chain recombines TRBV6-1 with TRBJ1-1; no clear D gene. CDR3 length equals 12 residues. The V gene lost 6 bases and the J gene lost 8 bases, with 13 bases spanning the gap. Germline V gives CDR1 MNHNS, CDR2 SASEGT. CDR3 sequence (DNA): TGTGCCAGCAGCCATCGGGCTTTGGAAGCTTTCTTT. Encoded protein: CASSHRALEAFF.

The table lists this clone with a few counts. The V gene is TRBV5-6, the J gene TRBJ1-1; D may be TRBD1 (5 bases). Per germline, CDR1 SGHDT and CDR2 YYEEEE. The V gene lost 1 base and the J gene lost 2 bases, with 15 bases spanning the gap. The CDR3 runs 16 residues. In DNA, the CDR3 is TGTGCCAGCAGCTTGCCCGGGGGAACAGTCAACACTGAAGCTTTCTTT. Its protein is CASSLPGGTVNTEAFF. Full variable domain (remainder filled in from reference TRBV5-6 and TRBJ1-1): DAGVTQSPTHLIKTRGQQVTLRCSPKSGHDTVSWYQQALGQGPQFIFQYYEEEERQRGNFPDRFSGHQFPNYSSELNVNALLLGDSALYLCASSLPGGTVNTEAFFGQGTRLTVV.

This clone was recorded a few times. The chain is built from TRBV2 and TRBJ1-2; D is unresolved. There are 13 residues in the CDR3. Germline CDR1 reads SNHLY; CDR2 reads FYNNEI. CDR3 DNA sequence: TGTGCTGGGAGGGATCCCCATCTCGAGGGCTACACCTTC. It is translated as CAGRDPHLEGYTF.

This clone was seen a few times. In nucleotides, the CDR3 is TGTGCCAGTAGTACAGGGACGGTCTCTGGAAACACCATATATTTT. Protein product: CASSTGTVSGNTIYF. V and J are TRBV19 and TRBJ1-3; possibly TRBD1 for D (5 bases). V lost 4 bases and J 0 bases, leaving 10 bases between the germline ends. The CDR3 runs to 15 residues. CDR1 is LNHDA and CDR2 is SQIVND in the germline V gene (reference sequence). The variable domain in full, completed from reference TRBV19 and TRBJ1-3, reads DGGITQSPKYLFRKEGQNVTLSCEQNLNHDAMYWYRQDPGQGLRLIYYSQIVNDFQKGDIAEGYSVSREKKESFPLTVTSAQKNPTAFYLCASSTGTVSGNTIYFGEGSWLTVV.

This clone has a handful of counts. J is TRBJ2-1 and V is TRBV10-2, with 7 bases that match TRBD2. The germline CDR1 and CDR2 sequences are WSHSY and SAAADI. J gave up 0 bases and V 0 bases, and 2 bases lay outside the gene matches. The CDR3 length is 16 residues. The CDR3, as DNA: TGCGCCAGCAGTGAGTCCGGCGGGAGCTCCTACAATGAGCAGTTCTTC. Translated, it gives CASSESGGSSYNEQFF.

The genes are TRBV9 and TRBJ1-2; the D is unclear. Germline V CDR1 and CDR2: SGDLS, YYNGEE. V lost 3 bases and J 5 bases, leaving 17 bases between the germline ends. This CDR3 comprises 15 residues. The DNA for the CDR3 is TGTGCCAGCAGCGGTAGCGTGGGGAACTTTTATGGCTACACCTTC. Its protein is CASSGSVGNFYGYTF.

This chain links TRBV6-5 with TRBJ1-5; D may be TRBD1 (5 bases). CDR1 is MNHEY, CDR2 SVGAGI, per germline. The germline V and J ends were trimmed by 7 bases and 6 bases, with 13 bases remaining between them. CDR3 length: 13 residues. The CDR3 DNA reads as TGTGCCAGCAAAGGACAAGAGGGTCAGCCCCAGCATTTT. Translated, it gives CASKGQEGQPQHF.

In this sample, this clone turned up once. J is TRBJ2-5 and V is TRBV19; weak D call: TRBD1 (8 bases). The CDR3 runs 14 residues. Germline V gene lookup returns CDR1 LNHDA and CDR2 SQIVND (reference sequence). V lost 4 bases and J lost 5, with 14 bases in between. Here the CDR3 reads CASSSTGGGETQYF. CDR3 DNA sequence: TGTGCCAGTAGTAGCACAGGGGGAGGGGAGACCCAGTACTTC.

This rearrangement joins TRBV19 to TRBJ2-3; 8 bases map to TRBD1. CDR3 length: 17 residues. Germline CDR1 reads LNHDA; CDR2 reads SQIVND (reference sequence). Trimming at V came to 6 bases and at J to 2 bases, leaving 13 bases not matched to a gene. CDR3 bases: TGTGCCAGTAGCTCGGACAGGGCCCTATCAAACACAGATACGCAGTATTTT. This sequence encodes CASSSDRALSNTDTQYF. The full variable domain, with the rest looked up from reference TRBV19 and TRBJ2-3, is DGGITQSPKYLFRKEGQNVTLSCEQNLNHDAMYWYRQDPGQGLRLIYYSQIVNDFQKGDIAEGYSVSREKKESFPLTVTSAQKNPTAFYLCASSSDRALSNTDTQYFGPGTRLTVL.

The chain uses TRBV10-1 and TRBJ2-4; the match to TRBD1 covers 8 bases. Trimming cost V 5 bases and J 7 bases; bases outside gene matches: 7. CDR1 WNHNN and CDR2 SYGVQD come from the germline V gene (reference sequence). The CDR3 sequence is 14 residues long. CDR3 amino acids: CASSPGGAENIQYF. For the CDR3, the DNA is TGCGCCAGCAGTCCAGGGGGCGCCGAGAACATTCAGTACTTC.

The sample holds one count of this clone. The CDR3 region has the DNA TGCAGTGCTGCCCCAGTCTGGGAGCAGTACTTC. The encoded protein is CSAAPVWEQYF. V and J are TRBV20-1 and TRBJ2-7; D ambiguous. The CDR3 is 11 residues long. From germline, CDR1 is DFQATT and CDR2 SNEGSKA (reference sequence). V was cut by 5 bases and J by 7 bases, with 12 bases left in between.

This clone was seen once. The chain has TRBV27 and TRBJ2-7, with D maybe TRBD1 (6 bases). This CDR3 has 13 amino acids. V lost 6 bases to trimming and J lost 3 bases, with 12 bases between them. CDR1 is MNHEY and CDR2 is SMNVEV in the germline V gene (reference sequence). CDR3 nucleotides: TGTGCCAGCAGCCCCGGACAGCTCTACGAGCAGTACTTC. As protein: CASSPGQLYEQYF.

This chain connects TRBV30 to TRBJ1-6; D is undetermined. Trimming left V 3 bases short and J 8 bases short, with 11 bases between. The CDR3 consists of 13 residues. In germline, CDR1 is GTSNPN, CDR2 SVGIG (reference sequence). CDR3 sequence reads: CAWRLTFDSPLHF. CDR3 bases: TGTGCCTGGAGATTGACTTTCGATTCACCCCTCCACTTT.

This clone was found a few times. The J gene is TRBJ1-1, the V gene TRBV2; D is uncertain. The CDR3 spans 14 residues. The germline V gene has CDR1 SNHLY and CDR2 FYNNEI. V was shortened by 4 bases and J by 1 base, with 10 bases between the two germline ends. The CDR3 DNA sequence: TGTGCCAGCAGTGTACGGATATCGAACACTGAAGCTTTCTTT. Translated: CASSVRISNTEAFF.

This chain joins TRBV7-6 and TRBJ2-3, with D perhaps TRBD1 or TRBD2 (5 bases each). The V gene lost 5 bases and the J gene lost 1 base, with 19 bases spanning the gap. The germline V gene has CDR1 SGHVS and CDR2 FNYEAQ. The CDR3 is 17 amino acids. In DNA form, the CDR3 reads TGTGCCAGCAGCCCCCTCGGGGCAGGCCTCCGCACAGATACGCAGTATTTT. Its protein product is CASSPLGAGLRTDTQYF.

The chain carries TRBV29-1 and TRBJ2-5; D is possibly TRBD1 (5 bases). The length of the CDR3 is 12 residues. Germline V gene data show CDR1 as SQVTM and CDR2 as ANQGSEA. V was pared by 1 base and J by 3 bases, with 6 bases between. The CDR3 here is CSVEVREETQYF. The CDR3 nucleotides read TGCAGCGTTGAAGTCAGGGAAGAGACCCAGTACTTC.

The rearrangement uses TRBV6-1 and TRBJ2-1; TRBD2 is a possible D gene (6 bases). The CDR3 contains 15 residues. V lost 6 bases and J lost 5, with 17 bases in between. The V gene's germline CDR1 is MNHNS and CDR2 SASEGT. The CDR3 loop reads CASRRRRDGNNEQFF. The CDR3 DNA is TGTGCCAGCAGGAGGAGGAGGGACGGGAACAATGAGCAGTTCTTC.

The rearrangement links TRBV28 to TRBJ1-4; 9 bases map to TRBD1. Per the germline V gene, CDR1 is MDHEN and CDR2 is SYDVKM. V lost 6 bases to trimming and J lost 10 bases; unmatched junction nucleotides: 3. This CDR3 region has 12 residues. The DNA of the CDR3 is TGTGCCAGCAGGAGACAGGGGGGAAAACTGTTTTTT. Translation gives CASRRQGGKLFF.